The entry below describes one T cell receptor (beta chain). This sample was included in a study of blood T cell repertoires in COVID-19. Overall study: Acute and convalescent COVID-19 samples came from the United States, Italy and Spain.

Assay used: immunoSEQ multiplex PCR; TCRdb lists only in-frame clones, some missing. The repertoire holds roughly 230,000 clones, with over 70% as singletons. The ends lost 4 bases at V and 2 bases at J; junction bases unmatched: 6. Germline CDR1 reads MNHEY; CDR2 reads SVGAGI. This CDR3 spans 16 amino acids. This rearrangement joins TRBV6-5 to TRBJ1-2; 11 bases line up with TRBD1. Material: peripheral blood. The TCR comes from a man aged 40-50 years with active or convalescent COVID-19. Here the CDR3 reads CASSFSGTGGNYGYTF. DNA for the CDR3: TGTGCCAGCAGTTTTTCAGGGACAGGGGGGAACTATGGCTACACCTTC.